The sequence of this T cell receptor (beta chain) was determined in a study of T cells in Graves' hyperthyroidism and ophthalmopathy. The study, taken as a whole, reports: In the blood, most expanded thyroid clonotypes above 0.001 appeared as well. In validation, the model predicted ophthalmopathy. These predictions came a median about 6.5 months before onset.

RNA transcripts gave rise to amplified TCR beta CDR3 regions. An initial round of RT-PCR targeting the TCR CDR3 relied on the HTBI primer set. MiXCR, applied by TCRdb to the multiplex PCR reads, yields one record per CDR3 protein. The data contain roughly 500,000 distinct CDR3 sequences, around 50% of them singletons. This clonotype was observed a handful of times. Its specificity is unknown. The CDR3 sequence is 17 residues long. Trimming took 6 bases from V and 6 from J, leaving 23 bases between them. Diagnostic assessment was based on clinical symptoms, serum thyroxine and TRAb, thyroid ultrasound and orbital computed tomography.

This TCR came from an adult woman with Graves' disease, either hyperthyroidism or ophthalmopathy (not recorded which). Material for sequencing was peripheral blood or thyroid tissue (not recorded which). V gene TRBV12-3 or TRBV12-4 combines with J gene TRBJ1-4; TRBD1 is a possible D gene (5 bases). The CDR3 is CASSPGGRGRLDEKLFF. CDR3 coding DNA: TGTGCCAGCAGCCCAGGTGGTCGGGGCCGCCTTGATGAAAAACTGTTTTTT.